The TCR beta chain described here comes from a study of shared clonotypes between healthy human individuals. Clones were sequenced by immunoSEQ multiplex PCR, and TCRdb holds only the in-frame ones, with some missing. Of about 1.1 million clones in the sample, around three quarters are singletons; the top ten hold 0.55% to 0.7%. The CDR3 has 15 amino acids. The V end was cut by 3 bases, the J end by 0 bases, with 10 bases between. Germline V gives CDR1 SGDLS, CDR2 YYNGEE. The chain couples TRBV9 to TRBJ2-1; D unresolved. The TCR comes from a man between 18 and 29 years old in good health. Some clones in this sample may be carry-over from other donors' samples. Sequencing was carried out using memory CD4+ T cells from PBMCs. Subset here: CD45RA-negative fraction. The CDR3 sequence: CASSEGGLSYNEQFF. The CDR3 DNA reads as TGTGCCAGCAGCGAGGGTGGGCTCTCCTACAATGAGCAGTTCTTC.